A selection of T cell receptor beta chains follows, all from one sample in a study of blood T cell repertoires in COVID-19. Sequencing used immunoSEQ multiplex PCR; TCRdb keeps in-frame clones, though not all of them. The repertoire consists of roughly 250,000 clones, with around 85% occurring once and the leading ten covering around 4.5%. Sequencing was done on a sample of PBMCs or T cells enriched from blood (not recorded which). These receptors originate from a woman aged 30 to 39 who had recovered from COVID-19. The CDR3 runs from the conserved cysteine through the conserved F or W. Each record gives: D gene, clone size, V gene, J gene, CDR3 protein, CDR3 DNA. The D gene is left open where the match is weak. Not all rows give a size; the values are once, few, many and, for expanded clones, a class.

>TRBD1|NA|TRBV3-1/TRBV3-2|TRBJ1-2
CASSQRQGGRRGPNGYTF
TGTGCCAGCAGCCAACGACAGGGTGGCCGAAGAGGCCCTAATGGCTACACCTTC
>TRBD2|NA|TRBV10-3|TRBJ2-5
CAITQGLAGQTQYF
TGTGCCATCACCCAAGGCCTAGCGGGGCAGACCCAGTACTTC
>TRBD2|NA|TRBV28|TRBJ2-2
CASSSALSGAAGTGELFF
TGTGCCAGCAGTTCTGCCCTTAGCGGGGCGGCGGGTACCGGGGAGCTGTTTTTT
>NA|NA|TRBV2|TRBJ1-5
CASSSQGMGGQPQHF
TGTGCCAGCAGTTCACAGGGAATGGGCGGTCAGCCCCAGCATTTT
>NA|NA|TRBV2|TRBJ1-1
CASSEVSGGSTEAFF
TGTGCCAGCAGTGAAGTTTCGGGGGGTAGCACTGAAGCTTTCTTT
>TRBD2|NA|TRBV6-5|TRBJ2-1
CASSQGLAGDEQFF
TGTGCCAGCAGTCAGGGACTAGCGGGCGATGAGCAGTTCTTC
>NA|NA|TRBV7-3|TRBJ2-1
CASSLRPYDMSYNEQFF
TGTGCCAGCAGCTTAAGGCCCTACGACATGTCCTACAATGAGCAGTTCTTC
>NA|NA|TRBV10-1|TRBJ2-2
CASSVGGPGELFF
TGCGCCAGCAGTGTCGGGGGGCCCGGGGAGCTGTTTTTT
>TRBD1|NA|TRBV7-8|TRBJ2-7
CASSSRGTGDEQYF
TGTGCCAGCAGCTCCCGGGGGACAGGGGACGAGCAGTACTTC
>NA|NA|TRBV10-2|TRBJ2-3
CASSEGRGGQYF
TGCGCCAGCAGTGAGGGGAGGGGGGGCCAGTATTTT
>NA|once|TRBV12-5|TRBJ2-5
CASGHSVGETQYF
TGTGCTAGTGGCCACAGTGTAGGAGAGACCCAGTACTTC
>TRBD2|NA|TRBV5-4|TRBJ2-7
CASSLKREKLYEQYF
TGTGCCAGCAGCTTAAAGCGGGAGAAATTATACGAGCAGTACTTC
>TRBD1|NA|TRBV15|TRBJ2-5
CATSRTGLKETQYF
TGTGCCACCAGCCGGACAGGGCTAAAAGAGACCCAGTACTTC
>NA|NA|TRBV2|TRBJ1-4
CASSPGSVNEKLFF
TGTGCCAGCAGCCCGGGGTCCGTGAATGAAAAACTGTTTTTT
>NA|NA|TRBV4-2|TRBJ1-1
CASSQGTAGERNTEAFF
TGTGCCAGCAGCCAAGGCACGGCAGGGGAGAGGAACACTGAAGCTTTCTTT
>NA|NA|TRBV11-3|TRBJ1-6
CASSPHESSYNSPLHF
TGTGCCAGCAGCCCTCATGAGAGCTCCTATAATTCACCCCTCCACTTT
>TRBD1|NA|TRBV19|TRBJ1-5
CASKGQGIYSQPQHF
TGTGCCAGTAAGGGACAGGGGATTTATAGTCAGCCCCAGCATTTT
>TRBD1|NA|TRBV29-1|TRBJ1-5
CSVWTGDNQPQHF
TGCAGCGTATGGACAGGGGATAATCAGCCCCAGCATTTT
>TRBD1|NA|TRBV28|TRBJ1-5
CASSLPTGQGYNQPQHF
TGTGCCAGCAGTTTACCAACGGGACAGGGTTATAATCAGCCCCAGCATTTT
>TRBD1|NA|TRBV6-5|TRBJ1-1
CASTLGTGVTEAFF
TGTGCCAGCACTCTCGGGACAGGGGTTACTGAAGCTTTCTTT
>NA|NA|TRBV15|TRBJ1-6
CATSGGANYNSPLHF
TGTGCCACCAGCGGTGGGGCTAACTATAATTCACCCCTCCACTTT
>NA|NA|TRBV11-2|TRBJ2-3
CASSLVGDTQYF
TGTGCCAGCAGCTTAGTCGGAGATACGCAGTATTTT
>NA|NA|TRBV29-1|TRBJ2-7
CSVQTSLGAYEQYF
TGCAGCGTGCAGACTAGTCTGGGGGCCTACGAGCAGTACTTC
>NA|NA|TRBV27|TRBJ2-7
CASSRGPAGYEQYF
TGTGCCAGCAGTCGGGGACCAGCGGGCTACGAGCAGTACTTC
>NA|NA|TRBV6-5|TRBJ2-3
CASSRVARTDTQYF
TGTGCCAGCAGTAGGGTAGCGCGAACAGATACGCAGTATTTT
>NA|NA|TRBV5-1|TRBJ2-5
CASSLRPGQETQYF
TGCGCCAGCAGCTTGAGGCCAGGCCAAGAGACCCAGTACTTC
>TRBD2|NA|TRBV3-1/TRBV3-2|TRBJ2-3
CASSQGREVTDTQYF
TGTGCCAGCAGCCAGGGGCGGGAGGTGACAGATACGCAGTATTTT
>NA|NA|TRBV28|TRBJ2-2
CASRLTRTAGESANTGELFF
TGTGCCTCCCGGCTCACCCGGACAGCCGGTGAGTCCGCGAACACCGGGGAGCTGTTTTTT
>NA|NA|TRBV6-5|TRBJ1-5
CASSSAHNQPQHF
TGTGCCAGCAGTTCCGCGCACAATCAGCCCCAGCATTTT
>NA|NA|TRBV5-1|TRBJ2-2
CASSFVLQGSWNTGELFF
TGCGCCAGCAGCTTCGTCCTACAGGGTTCCTGGAACACCGGGGAGCTGTTTTTT
>NA|few|TRBV19|TRBJ1-6
CASSRWGPNNSPLHF
TGTGCCAGTAGTAGATGGGGGCCAAATAATTCACCCCTCCACTTT
>NA|NA|TRBV6-5|TRBJ1-4
CASRSGPGEKLFF
TGTGCCAGCAGATCAGGGCCGGGTGAAAAACTGTTTTTT
>TRBD1|NA|TRBV5-1|TRBJ2-1
CASSLRTGPDSQFF
TGCGCCAGCAGCTTGAGGACAGGCCCCGATTCGCAGTTCTTC
>TRBD2|NA|TRBV19|TRBJ2-7
CASSDRSGSSYEQYF
TGTGCCAGTAGTGACCGGAGCGGGAGTAGCTACGAGCAGTACTTC
>TRBD2|NA|TRBV24-1|TRBJ2-3
CATSADAGVMTDTQYF
TGTGCCACCAGCGCGGATGCGGGAGTTATGACAGATACGCAGTATTTT
>NA|NA|TRBV4-1|TRBJ1-5
CASTESWGGGRPQHF
TGCGCCAGCACCGAGTCCTGGGGAGGGGGAAGGCCCCAGCATTTT
>NA|NA|TRBV7-9|TRBJ1-4
CASATGHSTNEKLFF
TGTGCCAGCGCTACCGGACATTCAACTAATGAAAAACTGTTTTTT